The 13 T cell receptor beta chains below come from one sample, sequenced in a study of blood T cell repertoires in COVID-19. Here immunoSEQ multiplex PCR was the method, and the copy in TCRdb shows in-frame clones only, minus some. The table records about 60,000 clones, 70% to 85% of them present only once. Sequencing was carried out using peripheral blood. Receptors were obtained from a man between 60 and 75 years old with acute or convalescent COVID-19.

The chain employs TRBV4-2 and TRBJ2-5; D might be TRBD1 (7 bases). CDR1 is LGHNA and CDR2 is YNFKEQ in the germline V gene. The V end was cut by 4 bases, the J end by 0 bases, with 12 bases between. The CDR3 runs 15 residues. The CDR3 loop is CASSRRDRYQETQYF. CDR3 bases: TGTGCCAGCAGCCGGAGGGACAGATACCAAGAGACCCAGTACTTC.

The chain joins TRBV19 to TRBJ1-2; D is undetermined. The V gene lost 3 bases and the J gene lost 8 bases, with 13 bases spanning the gap. This CDR3 has 13 residues. Germline V gives CDR1 LNHDA, CDR2 SQIVND (reference sequence). DNA for the CDR3: TGTGCCAGTAGTATTATGCGGGAGGGCGGCTACACCTTC. Translating gives CASSIMREGGYTF.

The chain couples TRBV2 to TRBJ2-5; tentatively, D is TRBD1 (6 bases). The CDR3 totals 16 residues. V shed 6 bases and J shed 4 bases, with 21 bases lying between them. CDR1 and CDR2 from the germline V gene are SNHLY and FYNNEI. CDR3: CASSVPRGDGPETQYF. As DNA, the CDR3 is TGTGCCAGCAGCGTCCCCAGGGGAGATGGGCCAGAGACCCAGTACTTC.

The chain employs TRBV19 and TRBJ1-4; D remains ambiguous. Germline V gene sequence: CDR1 LNHDA, CDR2 SQIVND (reference sequence). The length of the CDR3 is 13 residues. Trimming left V 5 bases short and J 7 bases short, with 11 bases between. DNA of the CDR3: TGTGCCAGTAGTCTGCTGAAACTTGAAAAACTGTTTTTT. Protein: CASSLLKLEKLFF.

This clone showed up just a few times. The chain recombines TRBV12-3 or TRBV12-4 with TRBJ2-7; the D gene is possibly TRBD1 (5 bases). The V and J ends lost 7 bases and 1 base respectively, with 11 bases between them. The CDR3 spans 13 residues. This CDR3 reads CASTTRQSYEQYV. DNA of the CDR3: TGTGCCAGCACCACTCGACAGTCCTACGAGCAGTACGTC.

This clone was found once. The chain carries TRBV6-2 or TRBV6-3 and TRBJ2-7, with D unresolved. The CDR3 is 13 residues long. The germline gives CDR1 MNHEY, CDR2 SVGEGT. Trimming removed 2 bases from V and 3 bases from J, with 8 bases in between. The CDR3 sequence is CASSYETHYEQYF. The CDR3 nucleotides read TGTGCCAGCAGTTACGAGACTCACTACGAGCAGTACTTC.

This rearrangement joins TRBV4-1 to TRBJ1-4, with TRBD1 as a possible D gene (6 bases). This CDR3 contains 14 residues. V was cut by 4 bases and J by 5 bases, with 11 bases left in between. Germline CDR1 is MGHRA and CDR2 is YSYEKL. The chain's CDR3 is CASSRGQQNEKLFF. DNA of the CDR3: TGCGCCAGCAGCCGTGGACAGCAAAATGAAAAACTGTTTTTT.

CDR3 in DNA: TGTGCCAGCAGCTTATACGCAGGGCAAGGGAACACTGAAGCTTTCTTT. This gives the protein CASSLYAGQGNTEAFF. The chain recombines TRBV7-6 with TRBJ1-1; D might be TRBD1 (5 bases). Trimming pared 2 bases from V and 1 base from J, leaving 14 bases between. The CDR3 has 16 amino acids. Germline CDR1 reads SGHVS; CDR2 reads FNYEAQ.

This chain connects TRBV6-5 to TRBJ1-1; the match to TRBD1 covers 7 bases. The CDR3 sequence is 12 residues long. The J segment lost 8 bases and the V segment lost 4 bases, leaving 4 bases of the junction unmatched. Looked up from germline, CDR1 is MNHEY and CDR2 is SVGAGI. The CDR3 spells CASSFIQGEAFF. The CDR3 nucleotides read TGTGCCAGCAGTTTTATACAGGGGGAAGCTTTCTTT.

V usage is TRBV18 and J usage is TRBJ2-1; TRBD1 agrees at 10 bases. Germline CDR1 is KGHSH and CDR2 is LQKENI. V dropped 0 bases and J dropped 3; count of bases not matched to a gene: 8. This CDR3 is 18 amino acids long. The CDR3 here is CASSPPFGTGANYNEQFF. CDR3 DNA: TGTGCCAGCTCACCACCCTTCGGGACAGGGGCGAACTACAATGAGCAGTTCTTC.

The chain combines TRBV2 with TRBJ2-7; the D gene is possibly TRBD1 (5 bases). Germline values: CDR1 SNHLY, CDR2 FYNNEI. The CDR3 has 16 residues. V lost 3 bases and J 0 bases, leaving 15 bases between the germline ends. CDR3 sequence (DNA): TGTGCCAGCAGTGATGACGGACATCGTTCCTCCTACGAGCAGTACGTC. Translating it yields CASSDDGHRSSYEQYV.

This clone has just a few counts. J is TRBJ1-2 and V is TRBV6-5; 7 nucleotides match TRBD1. This CDR3 has 15 residues. Trimming at V came to 4 bases and at J to 1 base, leaving 6 bases not matched to a gene. Germline CDR1 reads MNHEY; CDR2 reads SVGAGI. The CDR3 spells CASSSPGTVNYGYTF. CDR3 DNA sequence: TGTGCCAGCAGTTCCCCAGGGACAGTTAACTATGGCTACACCTTC.

This clone has only one observation. The chain uses TRBV5-1 and TRBJ2-3, with 15 bases identical to TRBD2. The CDR3 is made up of 18 amino acids. Germline loops: CDR1 SGHRS, CDR2 YFSETQ. Trimming at V came to 4 bases and at J to 3 bases, leaving 9 bases not matched to a gene. CDR3 region: CASSNGLAGGPGTDTQYF. In DNA, the CDR3 is TGCGCCAGCAGCAATGGACTAGCGGGGGGGCCTGGGACAGATACGCAGTATTTT.